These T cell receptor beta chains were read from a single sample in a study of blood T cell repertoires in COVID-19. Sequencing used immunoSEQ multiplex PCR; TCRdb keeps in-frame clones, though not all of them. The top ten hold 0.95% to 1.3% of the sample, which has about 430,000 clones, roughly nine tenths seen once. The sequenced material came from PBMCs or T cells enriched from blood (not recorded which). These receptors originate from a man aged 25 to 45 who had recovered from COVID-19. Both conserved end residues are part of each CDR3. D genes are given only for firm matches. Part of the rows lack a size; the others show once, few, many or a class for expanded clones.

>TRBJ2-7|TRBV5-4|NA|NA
TGTGCCAGCAGCTTGGCGGCGACAACCTACGAGCAGTACTTC
CASSLAATTYEQYF
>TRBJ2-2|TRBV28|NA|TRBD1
TGTGCCAGCAGTCCAGGGGGTGTCACCGGGGAGCTGTTTTTT
CASSPGGVTGELFF
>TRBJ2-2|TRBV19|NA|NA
TGTGCCAGTAGTATAGTAGGGGCCGGGGAGCTGTTTTTT
CASSIVGAGELFF
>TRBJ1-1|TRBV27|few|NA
TGTGCCAGCAGTTCCCACAGGAGCCCTGAAGCTTTCTTT
CASSSHRSPEAFF
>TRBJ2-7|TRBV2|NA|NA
TGTGCCAGCAGTGTGGGGGGGGCAGGCCTCTACGAGCAGTACTTC
CASSVGGAGLYEQYF
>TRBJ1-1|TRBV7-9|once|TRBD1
TGTGCCAGCAGCTTATGGACAGGGGACACTGAAGCTTTCTTT
CASSLWTGDTEAFF
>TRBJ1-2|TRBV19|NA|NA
TGTGCCAGTAGTATAGGAGGCGTTTTTCATGGCTACACCTTC
CASSIGGVFHGYTF
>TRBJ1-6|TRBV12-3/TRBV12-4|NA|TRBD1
TGTGCCAGCAGTACCCGGGACAGGCCCCTCCACTTT
CASSTRDRPLHF
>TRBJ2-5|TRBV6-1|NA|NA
TGTGCCAGCAGTGACACAGGGTTCAGGGAGACCCAGTACTTC
CASSDTGFRETQYF
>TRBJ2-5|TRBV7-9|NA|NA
TGTGCCAGCAGCTCCCTTCAGGTCCAGTACTTC
CASSSLQVQYF
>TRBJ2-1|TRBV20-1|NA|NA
TGCAGTGCTAGTTCGGGTCGGGAGTGGGGTGAGCAGTTCTTC
CSASSGREWGEQFF
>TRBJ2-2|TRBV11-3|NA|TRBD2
TGTGCCAGCCAGCGGGGACCCGGGGAGCTGTTTTTT
CASQRGPGELFF
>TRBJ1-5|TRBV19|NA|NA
TGTGCCAGTCATAGCGGTAGCAATCAGCCCCAGCATTTT
CASHSGSNQPQHF
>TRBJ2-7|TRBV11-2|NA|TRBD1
TGTGCCAGCAGCTTTCAGGGGGCCTCCTACGAGCAGTACTTC
CASSFQGASYEQYF
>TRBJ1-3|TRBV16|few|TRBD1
TGTGCCAGCAGCGAGGGACAGGGGGCTCTCTCTCCCTCTGGAAACACCATATATTTT
CASSEGQGALSPSGNTIYF
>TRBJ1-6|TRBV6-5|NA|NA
TGTGCCAGCAGTTCCATCACTGGCTCCTATAATTCACCCCTCCACTTT
CASSSITGSYNSPLHF
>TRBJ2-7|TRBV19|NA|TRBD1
TGTGCCAGTAGCCTCCGGGACAGTATCTCCTACGAGCAGTACTTC
CASSLRDSISYEQYF
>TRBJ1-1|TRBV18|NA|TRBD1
TGTGCCAGCTCACCCCCGTCGAGGGGGCTAGGCACTGAAGCTTTCTTT
CASSPPSRGLGTEAFF
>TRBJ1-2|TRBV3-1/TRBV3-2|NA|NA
TGTGCCAGCAGCCAATCATTGGACTCGGGAGTCCATGGCTACACCTTC
CASSQSLDSGVHGYTF
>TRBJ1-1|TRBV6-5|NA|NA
TGTGCCACGACGGGTTGGAACACTGAAGCTTTCTTT
CATTGWNTEAFF
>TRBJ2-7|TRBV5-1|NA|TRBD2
TGCGCCAGCAGTGTGTCGGGACTAGTTCTCGAGCAGTACTTC
CASSVSGLVLEQYF
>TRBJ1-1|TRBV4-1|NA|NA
TGCGCCAGCAGCCCCCCTGAAGGGGCATGGAACACTGAAGCTTTCTTT
CASSPPEGAWNTEAFF
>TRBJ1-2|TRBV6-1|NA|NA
TGTGCCAGCAGTGAATCGGCAGGGAAGGGGTTTAACTATGGCTACACCTTC
CASSESAGKGFNYGYTF
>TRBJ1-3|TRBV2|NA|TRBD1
TGTGCCAGCTTCCGGGAAACAGGGGCGGACACCATATATTTT
CASFRETGADTIYF
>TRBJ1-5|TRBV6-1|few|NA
TGTGCCAGCAGTGAAGGGACAGTACGGAGCAATCAGCCCCAGCATTTT
CASSEGTVRSNQPQHF
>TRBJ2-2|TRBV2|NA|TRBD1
TGTGCCAGCAGTGAACAAGGGACAGGGAACGGCGGGGAGCTGTTTTTT
CASSEQGTGNGGELFF
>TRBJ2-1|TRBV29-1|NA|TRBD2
TGCAGCGTCCAAAGCGGGAGTTGGGGTAGTGAGCAGTTCTTC
CSVQSGSWGSEQFF
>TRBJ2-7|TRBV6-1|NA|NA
TGTGCCAGCAGTGAAGCCGCGCGGGATACCTACGAGCAGTACTTC
CASSEAARDTYEQYF
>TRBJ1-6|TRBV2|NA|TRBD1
TGTGCCAGCAGCCGACAGGGGGCTTACTATTCACCCCTCCACTTT
CASSRQGAYYSPLHF
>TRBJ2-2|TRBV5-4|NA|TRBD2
TGTGCCAGCCGCGGACTAGCGGGATCCGGGGAGCTGTTTTTT
CASRGLAGSGELFF
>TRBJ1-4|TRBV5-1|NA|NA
TGCGCCAGCTCACGGACAGTTGATGAAAAACTGTTTTTT
CASSRTVDEKLFF
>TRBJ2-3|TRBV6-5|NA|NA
TGTGCCAGCAGGTCTCTAAGCACAGATACGCAGTATTTT
CASRSLSTDTQYF
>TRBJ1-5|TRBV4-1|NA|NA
TGCGCCAGCAGCCAGGAGTATAGCAATCAGCCCCAGCATTTT
CASSQEYSNQPQHF
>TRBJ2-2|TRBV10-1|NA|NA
TGCGCCAGCAGTGCTAGTATGGCCGGGGAGCTGTTTTTT
CASSASMAGELFF
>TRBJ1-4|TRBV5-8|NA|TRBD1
TGTGCCAGCAGCTGGGGGACAGACGAAAAACTGTTTTTT
CASSWGTDEKLFF
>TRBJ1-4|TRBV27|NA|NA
TGTGCCAGCAGCCCAGGGGATGCAACTAATGAAAAACTGTTTTTT
CASSPGDATNEKLFF
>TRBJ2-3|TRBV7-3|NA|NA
TGTGCCAGCAGCTTAATAGTTGGCGGGCCAGATACGCAGTATTTT
CASSLIVGGPDTQYF
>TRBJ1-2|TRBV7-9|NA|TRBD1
TGTGCCAGCAGCTTAGCAGTGGTAGGACAGGGCCGTGGCTACACCTTC
CASSLAVVGQGRGYTF
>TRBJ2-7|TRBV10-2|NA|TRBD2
TGCGCCAGCTCTCAAACTAGCGGGATGTCCTACGAGCAGTACTTC
CASSQTSGMSYEQYF
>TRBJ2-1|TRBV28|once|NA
TGTGCCAGCAGTTTGGGGGGGGCGGGAGTGGACCAGTTCTTC
CASSLGGAGVDQFF
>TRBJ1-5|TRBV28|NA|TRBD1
TGTGCCACCTTGACAGGGGGCGCGTATCAGCCCCAGCATTTT
CATLTGGAYQPQHF
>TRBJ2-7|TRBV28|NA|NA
TGTGCCAGCAGCCGCGTGTTCTACGAGCAGTACTTC
CASSRVFYEQYF
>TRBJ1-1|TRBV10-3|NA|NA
TGTGCCATCAGTGTGGCGGCAGGGAACATGAACACTGAAGCTTTCTTT
CAISVAAGNMNTEAFF
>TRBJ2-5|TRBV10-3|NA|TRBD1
TGTGCCATCAGTGAAAGAGGGACAGGGTGGACCCAGTACTTC
CAISERGTGWTQYF
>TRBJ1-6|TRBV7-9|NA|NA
TGTGCCAGCAGCTTAGGGCTACGACAGGTTAATTCACCCCTCCACTTT
CASSLGLRQVNSPLHF
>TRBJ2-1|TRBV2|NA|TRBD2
TGTGCCATTTCCCTGGCTGGGACTAGCTCCTACAATGAGCAGTTCTTC
CAISLAGTSSYNEQFF
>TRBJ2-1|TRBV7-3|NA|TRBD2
TGTGCCAGCAGCCCCCTAGCGGGAAGCTCCTACAATGAGCAGTTCTTC
CASSPLAGSSYNEQFF
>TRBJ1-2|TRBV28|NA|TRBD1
TGTGCCAGCGGGACAGGGGGGGATAACTATGGCTACACCTTC
CASGTGGDNYGYTF
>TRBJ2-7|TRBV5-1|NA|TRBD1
TGCGCCAGCAGCTTGGATGGGACAGGGGGGTCCGAGCAGTACTTC
CASSLDGTGGSEQYF
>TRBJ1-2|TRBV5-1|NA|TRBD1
TGCGCCAGCAGCAGGAGCCCCGGGACAGGCCTGGATGGCTACACCTTC
CASSRSPGTGLDGYTF
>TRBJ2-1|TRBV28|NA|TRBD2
TGTGCCAGCAGTTTTAGATTATCTAGGACTAGCGGGAACAATGAGCAGTTCTTC
CASSFRLSRTSGNNEQFF
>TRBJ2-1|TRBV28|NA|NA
TGTGCCAGCAGTACCCTTTTACGGGGGAATGAGCAGTTCTTC
CASSTLLRGNEQFF
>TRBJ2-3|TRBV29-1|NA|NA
TGCAGCGTTGAGGCGTCCAGCGCTAGCACAGATACGCAGTATTTT
CSVEASSASTDTQYF
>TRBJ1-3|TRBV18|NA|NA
TGTGCCAGCTCCACCGGACATAATACAGCTGGAAACACCATATATTTT
CASSTGHNTAGNTIYF